This paragraph covers one T cell receptor beta chain sequence. Its antigen remains unidentified. Trimming at V came to 0 bases and at J to 4 bases, leaving 5 bases not matched to a gene. Germline CDR1 reads SGDLS; CDR2 reads YYNGEE. The CDR3 loop spans 15 amino acids. This specimen belongs to a study of OX40 agonist ivuxolimab in advanced cancers. Study-wide background: Partial responses occurred in Three dose-escalation patients, one with hepatocellular carcinoma and two with cutaneous melanoma.

Drawing of blood for sampling happened at baseline, at cycle 4 day 1, and at cycle 7 day 1. Study-level points and caveats: In a subset of nonresponders, normalized T-cell clonal expansion was also low. At 0.1 to 3.0 mg/kg, CD4+ and CD8+ blood T cells expanded clonally by week 6.

Sequencing was performed with immunoSEQ multiplex PCR; in TCRdb, only in-frame clones are kept and a portion is missing. The sample includes tens of thousands of clones, roughly 80% of them seen just once. This material consisted of CD4+ or CD8+ T cells sorted from blood, taken in a trial of the OX40 agonist ivuxolimab. This TCR derives from an adult with an advanced solid tumor such as melanoma, head and neck, liver or kidney cancer. This chain joins TRBV9 and TRBJ1-1, with TRBD1 identical over 8 bases. As DNA, the CDR3 is TGTGCCAGCAGCGTAGAGGGGACAGGTCTCACTGAAGCTTTCTTT. Its translation: CASSVEGTGLTEAFF.